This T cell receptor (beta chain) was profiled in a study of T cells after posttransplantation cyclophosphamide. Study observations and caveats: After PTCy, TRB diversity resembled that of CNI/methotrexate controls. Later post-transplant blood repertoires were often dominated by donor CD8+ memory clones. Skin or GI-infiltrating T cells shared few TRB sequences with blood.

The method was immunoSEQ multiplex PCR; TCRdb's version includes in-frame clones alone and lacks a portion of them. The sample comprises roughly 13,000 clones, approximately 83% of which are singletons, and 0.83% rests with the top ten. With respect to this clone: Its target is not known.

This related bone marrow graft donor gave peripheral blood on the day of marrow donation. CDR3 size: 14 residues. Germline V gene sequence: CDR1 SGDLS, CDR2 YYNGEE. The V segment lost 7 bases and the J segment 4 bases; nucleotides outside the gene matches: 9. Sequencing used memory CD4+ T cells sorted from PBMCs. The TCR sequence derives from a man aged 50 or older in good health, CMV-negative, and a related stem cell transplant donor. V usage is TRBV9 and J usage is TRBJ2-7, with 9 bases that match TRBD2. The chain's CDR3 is CASGKGGRGYEQYF. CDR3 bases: TGTGCCAGCGGAAAGGGCGGGAGGGGATACGAGCAGTACTTC. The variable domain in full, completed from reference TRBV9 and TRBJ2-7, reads DSGVTQTPKHLITATGQRVTLRCSPRSGDLSVYWYQQSLDQGLQFLIQYYNGEERAKGNILERFSAQQFPDLHSELNLSSLELGDSALYFCASGKGGRGYEQYFGPGTRLTVT.